The present entry profiles one TCR beta chain with its context. Original handling: Reference gene primer amplification gave estimated nucleated cell counts. Measured with immunoSEQ multiplex PCR; TCRdb has only the in-frame clones, and not every one. V, J and clone size were drawn from that table, and D and trimming were deduced from the DNA. The table records about 270,000 clones, about 90% of them present only once. The data were obtained in a study of blood T cell repertoires in COVID-19. Turning to the study itself: The samples span acute and convalescent COVID-19 from the United States, Italy and Spain. Sample material is recorded as cDNA or gDNA derived from T cells, B-cell-depleted T cells, or PBMCs.

The clonotype was recovered from a woman in her forties or fifties with acute or convalescent COVID-19. Material: peripheral blood.

The CDR3, as DNA: TGTGCCAGGAATCCCTTCGGACAGGGAACCCAAGAGACCCAGTACTTC. As protein: CARNPFGQGTQETQYF. This chain uses TRBV7-3 with TRBJ2-5, with TRBD1 identical over 8 bases. CDR3 length: 16 residues. V lost 9 bases and J lost 1; bases outside the gene matches: 13. The germline CDR1 and CDR2 sequences are SGHTA and FQGTGA.